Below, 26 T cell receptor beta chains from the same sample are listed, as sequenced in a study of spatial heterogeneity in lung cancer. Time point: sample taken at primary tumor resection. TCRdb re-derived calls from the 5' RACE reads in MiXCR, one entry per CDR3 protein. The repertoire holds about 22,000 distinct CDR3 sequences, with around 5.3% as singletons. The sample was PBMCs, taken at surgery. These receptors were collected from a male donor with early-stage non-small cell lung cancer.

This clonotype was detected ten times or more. CDR3 DNA sequence: TGTGCCATCAGTGTATCGGGGGCGGGAGGAGATACGCAGTATTTT. Translating it yields CAISVSGAGGDTQYF. The rearrangement links TRBV10-3 to TRBJ2-3; 8 nucleotides match TRBD2. CDR3 length equals 15 residues. CDR1 is ENHRY and CDR2 is SYGVKD in the germline V gene. The V and J ends lost 4 bases and 5 bases, in that order; junction bases with no gene match: 8.

CDR3 DNA: TGTGCCAGCAGCTCAGGACTAGCGTCCACAGATACGCAGTATTTT. It specifies CASSSGLASTDTQYF. The V and J genes are TRBV7-3 and TRBJ2-3; 9 nucleotides agree with TRBD2. Germline trimming cut 4 bases from V and 2 bases from J; bases unmatched to any gene: 4. The CDR3 is 15 residues long. From germline, CDR1 is SGHTA and CDR2 FQGTGA.

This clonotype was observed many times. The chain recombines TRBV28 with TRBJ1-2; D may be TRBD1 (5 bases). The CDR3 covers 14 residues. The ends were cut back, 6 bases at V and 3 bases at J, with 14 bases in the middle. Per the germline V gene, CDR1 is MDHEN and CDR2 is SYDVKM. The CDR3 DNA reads TGTGCCAGCAGGGTTATACAGGAGGACTATGGCTACACCTTC. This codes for CASRVIQEDYGYTF.

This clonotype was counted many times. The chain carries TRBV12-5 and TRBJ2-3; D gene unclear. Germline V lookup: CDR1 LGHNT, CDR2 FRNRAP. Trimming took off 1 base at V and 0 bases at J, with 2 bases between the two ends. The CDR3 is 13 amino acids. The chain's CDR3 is CASGLGSTDTQYF. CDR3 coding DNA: TGTGCTAGTGGTTTGGGTAGCACAGATACGCAGTATTTT.

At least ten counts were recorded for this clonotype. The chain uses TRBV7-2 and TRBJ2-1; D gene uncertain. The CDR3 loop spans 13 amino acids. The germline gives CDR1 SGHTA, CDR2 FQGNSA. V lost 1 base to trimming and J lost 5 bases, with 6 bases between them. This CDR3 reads CASSLVLDNEQFF. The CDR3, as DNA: TGTGCCAGCAGCTTAGTCTTGGACAATGAGCAGTTCTTC.

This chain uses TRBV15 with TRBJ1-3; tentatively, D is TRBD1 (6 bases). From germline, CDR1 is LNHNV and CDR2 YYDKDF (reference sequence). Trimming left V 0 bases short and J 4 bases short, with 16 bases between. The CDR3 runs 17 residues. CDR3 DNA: TGTGCCACCAGCAGAGAAAGGGCAGGGGCGAGGGGAAACACCATATATTTT. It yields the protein CATSRERAGARGNTIYF.

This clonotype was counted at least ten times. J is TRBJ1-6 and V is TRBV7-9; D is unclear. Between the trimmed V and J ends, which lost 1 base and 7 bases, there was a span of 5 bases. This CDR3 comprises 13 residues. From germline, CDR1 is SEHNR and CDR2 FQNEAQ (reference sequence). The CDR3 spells CASSLEGNSPLHF. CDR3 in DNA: TGTGCCAGCAGCTTAGAAGGGAATTCACCCCTCCACTTT.

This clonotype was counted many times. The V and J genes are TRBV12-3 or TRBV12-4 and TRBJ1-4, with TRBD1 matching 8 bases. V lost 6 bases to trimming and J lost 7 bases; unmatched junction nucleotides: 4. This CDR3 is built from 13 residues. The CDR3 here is CASRDRAAEKLFF. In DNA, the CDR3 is TGTGCCAGCAGGGACAGGGCGGCTGAAAAACTGTTTTTT.

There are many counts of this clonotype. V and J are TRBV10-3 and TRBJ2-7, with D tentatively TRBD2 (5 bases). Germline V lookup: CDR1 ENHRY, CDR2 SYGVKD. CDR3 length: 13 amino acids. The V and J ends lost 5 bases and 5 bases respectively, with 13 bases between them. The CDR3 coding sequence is TGTGCCATCAGTCCCGGGGAGTGGGACGAGCAGTACTTC. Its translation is CAISPGEWDEQYF.

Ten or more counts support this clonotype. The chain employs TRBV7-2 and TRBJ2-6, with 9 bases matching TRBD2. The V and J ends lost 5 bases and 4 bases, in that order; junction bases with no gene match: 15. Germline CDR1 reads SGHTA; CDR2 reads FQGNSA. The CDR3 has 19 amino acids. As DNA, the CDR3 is TGTGCCAGCAGCCGCGATGCGCCGGGACTAGCTTCCGGGGCCAACGTCCTGACTTTC. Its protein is CASSRDAPGLASGANVLTF.

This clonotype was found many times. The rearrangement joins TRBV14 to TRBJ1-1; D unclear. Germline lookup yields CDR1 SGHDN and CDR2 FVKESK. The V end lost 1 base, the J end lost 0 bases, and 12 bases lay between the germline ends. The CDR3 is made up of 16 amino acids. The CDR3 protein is CASSQGVGRLNTEAFF. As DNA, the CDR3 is TGTGCCAGCAGCCAAGGCGTAGGGCGGTTGAACACTGAAGCTTTCTTT.

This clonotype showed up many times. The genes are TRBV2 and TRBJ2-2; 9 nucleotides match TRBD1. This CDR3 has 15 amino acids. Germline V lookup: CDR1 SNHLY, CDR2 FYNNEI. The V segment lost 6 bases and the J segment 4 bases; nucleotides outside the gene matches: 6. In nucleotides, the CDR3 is TGTGCCAGCAGGTTACAGGGGGCTGGCACCGGGGAGCTGTTTTTT. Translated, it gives CASRLQGAGTGELFF.

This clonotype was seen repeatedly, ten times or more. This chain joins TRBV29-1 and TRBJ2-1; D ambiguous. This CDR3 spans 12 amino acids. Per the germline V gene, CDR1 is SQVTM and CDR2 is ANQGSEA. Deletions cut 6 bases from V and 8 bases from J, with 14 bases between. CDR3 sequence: CSVVLSWDEQFF. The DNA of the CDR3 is TGCAGCGTCGTACTATCGTGGGATGAGCAGTTCTTC.

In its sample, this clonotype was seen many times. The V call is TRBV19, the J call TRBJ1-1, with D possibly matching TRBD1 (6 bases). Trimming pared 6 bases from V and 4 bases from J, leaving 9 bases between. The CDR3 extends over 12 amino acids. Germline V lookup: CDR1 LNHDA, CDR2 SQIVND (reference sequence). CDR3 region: CASRQGFTEAFF. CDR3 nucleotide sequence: TGTGCCAGTAGACAGGGATTCACTGAAGCTTTCTTT.

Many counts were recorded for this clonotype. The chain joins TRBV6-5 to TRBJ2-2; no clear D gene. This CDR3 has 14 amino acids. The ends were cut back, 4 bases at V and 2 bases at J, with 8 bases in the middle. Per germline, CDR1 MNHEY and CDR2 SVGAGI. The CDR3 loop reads CASSFGRNTGELFF. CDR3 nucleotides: TGTGCCAGCAGTTTTGGCAGAAACACCGGGGAGCTGTTTTTT.

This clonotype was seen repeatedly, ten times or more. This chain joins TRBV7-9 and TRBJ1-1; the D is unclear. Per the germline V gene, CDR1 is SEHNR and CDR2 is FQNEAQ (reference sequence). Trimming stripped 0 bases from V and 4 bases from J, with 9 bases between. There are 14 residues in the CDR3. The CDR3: CASSLAVGGTEAFF. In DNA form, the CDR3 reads TGTGCCAGCAGCTTAGCGGTGGGAGGCACTGAAGCTTTCTTT.

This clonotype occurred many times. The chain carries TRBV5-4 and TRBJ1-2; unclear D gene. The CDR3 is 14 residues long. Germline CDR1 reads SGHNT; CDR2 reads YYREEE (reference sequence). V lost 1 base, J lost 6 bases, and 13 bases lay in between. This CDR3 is CASSLKDKINGYTF. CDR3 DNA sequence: TGTGCCAGCAGCTTGAAAGATAAGATTAATGGCTACACCTTC. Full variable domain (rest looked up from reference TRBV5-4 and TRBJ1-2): ETGVTQSPTHLIKTRGQQVTLRCSSQSGHNTVSWYQQALGQGPQFIFQYYREEENGRGNFPPRFSGLQFPNYSSELNVNALELDDSALYLCASSLKDKINGYTFGSGTRLTVV.

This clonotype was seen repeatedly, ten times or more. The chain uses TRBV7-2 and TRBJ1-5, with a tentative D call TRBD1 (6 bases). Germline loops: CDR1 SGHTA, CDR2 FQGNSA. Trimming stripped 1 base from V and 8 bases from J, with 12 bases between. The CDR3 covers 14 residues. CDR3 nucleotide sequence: TGTGCCAGCAGCTTAGGCGGGGGCGGAGAGCCCCAGCATTTT. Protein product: CASSLGGGGEPQHF.

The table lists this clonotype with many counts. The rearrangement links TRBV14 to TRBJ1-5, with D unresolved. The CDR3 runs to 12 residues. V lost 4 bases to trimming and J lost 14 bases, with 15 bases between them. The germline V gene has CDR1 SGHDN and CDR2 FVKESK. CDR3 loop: CASSLTSGTKHF. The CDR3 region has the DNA TGTGCCAGCAGCCTAACTTCGGGCACGAAGCATTTT.

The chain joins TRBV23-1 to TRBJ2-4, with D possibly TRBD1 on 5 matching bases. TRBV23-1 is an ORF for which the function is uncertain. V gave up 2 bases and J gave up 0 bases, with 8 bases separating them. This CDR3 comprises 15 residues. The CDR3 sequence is CASSQDRIAKNIQYF. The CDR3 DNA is TGCGCCAGCAGTCAAGACAGAATAGCCAAAAACATTCAGTACTTC.

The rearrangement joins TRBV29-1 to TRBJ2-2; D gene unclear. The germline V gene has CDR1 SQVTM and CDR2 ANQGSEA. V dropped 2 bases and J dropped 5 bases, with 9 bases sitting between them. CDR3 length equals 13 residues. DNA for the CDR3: TGCAGCGTTGAACGATCCGGGACCGGGGAGCTGTTTTTT. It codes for CSVERSGTGELFF.

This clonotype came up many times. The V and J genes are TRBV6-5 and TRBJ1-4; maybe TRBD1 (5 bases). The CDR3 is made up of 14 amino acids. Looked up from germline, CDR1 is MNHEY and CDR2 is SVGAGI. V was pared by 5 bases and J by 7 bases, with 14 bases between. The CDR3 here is CASSQGMGGEKLFF. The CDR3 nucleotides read TGTGCCAGCAGTCAGGGCATGGGGGGTGAAAAACTGTTTTTT.

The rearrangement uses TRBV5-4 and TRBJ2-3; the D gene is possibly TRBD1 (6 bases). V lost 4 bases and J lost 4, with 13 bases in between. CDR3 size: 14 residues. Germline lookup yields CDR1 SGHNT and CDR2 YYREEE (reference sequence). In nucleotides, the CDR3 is TGTGCCAGCAGCCCCGGACAGCACCCAGATACGCAGTATTTT. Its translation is CASSPGQHPDTQYF.

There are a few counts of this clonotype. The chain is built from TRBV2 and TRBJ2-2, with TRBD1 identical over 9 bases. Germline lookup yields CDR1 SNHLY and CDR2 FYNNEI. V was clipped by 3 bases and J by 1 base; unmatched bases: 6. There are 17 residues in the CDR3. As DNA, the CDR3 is TGTGCCAGCAGTGACGCCGGGACAGGGAGGAACACCGGGGAGCTGTTTTTT. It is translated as CASSDAGTGRNTGELFF.

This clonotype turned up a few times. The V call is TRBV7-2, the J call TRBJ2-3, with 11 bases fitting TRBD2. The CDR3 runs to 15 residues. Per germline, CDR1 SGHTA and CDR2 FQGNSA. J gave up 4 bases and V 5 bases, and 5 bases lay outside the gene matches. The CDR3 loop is CASSLVAGGADTQYF. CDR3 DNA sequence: TGTGCCAGCAGCCTAGTAGCGGGGGGGGCAGATACGCAGTATTTT.

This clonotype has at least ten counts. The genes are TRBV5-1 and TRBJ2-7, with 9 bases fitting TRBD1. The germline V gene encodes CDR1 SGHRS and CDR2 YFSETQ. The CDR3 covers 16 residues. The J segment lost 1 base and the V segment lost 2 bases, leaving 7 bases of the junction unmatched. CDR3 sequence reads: CASSFKPGQGSYEQYF. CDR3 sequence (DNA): TGCGCCAGCAGCTTTAAGCCGGGACAGGGATCCTACGAGCAGTACTTC.